The T cell receptor beta chain described here comes from a study of human T cells and chemical hapten exposure. Study-wide background: Small discrepancies in pooled library volume mainly accounted for the varying TCR yields per sample.

This clonotype was seen only a few times. The time point here: patch test 2, 6 weeks after DPC sensitization. The treatment denotes: therapeutic diphenylcyclopropenone sensitization with weekly scalp DPC. TCRdb passed the RACE reads through MiXCR, listing each CDR3 protein once. Of approximately 96,000 distinct CDR3 sequences in the sample, over 7.5% were seen once. The germline V gene encodes CDR1 SGHRS and CDR2 YFSETQ. CDR3 length: 12 amino acids. Trimming left V 5 bases short and J 0 bases short, with 5 bases between. The clonotype originates from a middle-aged woman with alopecia areata. Some clones in this sample may be carry-over from other donors' samples. The gene calls are TRBV5-1 and TRBJ2-5; possibly TRBD2 for D (5 bases). The source was whole blood, collected in connection with sensitization to the hapten diphenylcyclopropenone (DPC). This CDR3 is CASRDYQETQYF. CDR3 nucleotide sequence: TGCGCCAGCAGGGACTACCAAGAGACCCAGTACTTC. Filled out from reference TRBV5-1 and TRBJ2-5, the complete variable domain reads KAGVTQTPRYLIKTRGQQVTLSCSPISGHRSVSWYQQTPGQGLQFLFEYFSETQRNKGNFPGRFSGRQFSNSRSEMNVSTLELGDSALYLCASRDYQETQYFGPGTRLLVL.